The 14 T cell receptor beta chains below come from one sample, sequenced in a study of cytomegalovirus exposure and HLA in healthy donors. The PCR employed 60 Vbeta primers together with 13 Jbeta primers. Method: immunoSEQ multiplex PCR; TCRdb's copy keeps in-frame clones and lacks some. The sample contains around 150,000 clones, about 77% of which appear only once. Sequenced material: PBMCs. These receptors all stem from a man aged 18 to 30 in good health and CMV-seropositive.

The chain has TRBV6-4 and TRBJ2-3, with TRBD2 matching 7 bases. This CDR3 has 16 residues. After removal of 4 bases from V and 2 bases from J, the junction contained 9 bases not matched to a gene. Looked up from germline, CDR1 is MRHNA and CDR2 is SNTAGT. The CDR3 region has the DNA TGTGCCAGCAGTGCCGGACTAGTGGGGGACACAGATACGCAGTATTTT. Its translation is CASSAGLVGDTDTQYF.

The CDR3 bases are TGTGCCAGCAGCTCACTAGCGGGAGCTTCCTACGAGCAGTACTTC. Its translation is CASSSLAGASYEQYF. The chain combines TRBV28 with TRBJ2-7; 11 nucleotides match TRBD2. The CDR3 has 15 amino acids. The J segment lost 1 base and the V segment lost 6 bases, leaving 5 bases of the junction unmatched. Germline V CDR1 and CDR2: MDHEN, SYDVKM. Full variable domain (rest looked up from reference TRBV28 and TRBJ2-7): DVKVTQSSRYLVKRTGEKVFLECVQDMDHENMFWYRQDPGLGLRLIYFSYDVKMKEKGDIPEGYSVSREKKERFSLILESASTNQTSMYLCASSSLAGASYEQYFGPGTRLTVT.

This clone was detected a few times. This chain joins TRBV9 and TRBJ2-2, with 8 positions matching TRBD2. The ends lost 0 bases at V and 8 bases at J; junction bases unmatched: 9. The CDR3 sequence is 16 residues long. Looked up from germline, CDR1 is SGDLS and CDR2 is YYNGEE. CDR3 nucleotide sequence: TGTGCCAGCAGCGTAGAGGAGGGACTAGGGAGAGGGGAGCTGTTTTTT. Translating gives CASSVEEGLGRGELFF.

For the CDR3, the DNA is TGTGCCGGAGCCGGGACAGGCTACAATGAGCAGTTCTTC. Translation: CAGAGTGYNEQFF. J is TRBJ2-1 and V is TRBV6-1; 8 positions match TRBD1. CDR3 length equals 13 residues. V shed 11 bases and J 3 bases; nucleotides not matched to a gene: 6. Germline values: CDR1 MNHNS, CDR2 SASEGT.

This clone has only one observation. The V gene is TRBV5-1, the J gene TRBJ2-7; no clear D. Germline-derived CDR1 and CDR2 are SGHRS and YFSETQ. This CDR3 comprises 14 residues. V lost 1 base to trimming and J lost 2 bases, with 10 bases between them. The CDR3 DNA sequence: TGCGCCAGCAGCTTGATGGAGAGCGCCTACGAGCAGTACTTC. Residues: CASSLMESAYEQYF. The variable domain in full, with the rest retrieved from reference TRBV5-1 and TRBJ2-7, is KAGVTQTPRYLIKTRGQQVTLSCSPISGHRSVSWYQQTPGQGLQFLFEYFSETQRNKGNFPGRFSGRQFSNSRSEMNVSTLELGDSALYLCASSLMESAYEQYFGPGTRLTVT.

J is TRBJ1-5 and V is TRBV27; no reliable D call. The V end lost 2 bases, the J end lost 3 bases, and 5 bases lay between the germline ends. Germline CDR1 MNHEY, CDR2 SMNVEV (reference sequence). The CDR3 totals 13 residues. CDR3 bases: TGTGCCAGCAGTTTAATAAACAATCAGCCCCAGCATTTT. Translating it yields CASSLINNQPQHF.

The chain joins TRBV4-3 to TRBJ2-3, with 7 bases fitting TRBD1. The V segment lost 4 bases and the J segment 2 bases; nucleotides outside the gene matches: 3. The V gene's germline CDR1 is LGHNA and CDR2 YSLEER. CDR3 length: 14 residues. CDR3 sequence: CASSPDRVTDTQYF. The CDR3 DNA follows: TGCGCCAGCAGCCCCGACAGGGTCACAGATACGCAGTATTTT.

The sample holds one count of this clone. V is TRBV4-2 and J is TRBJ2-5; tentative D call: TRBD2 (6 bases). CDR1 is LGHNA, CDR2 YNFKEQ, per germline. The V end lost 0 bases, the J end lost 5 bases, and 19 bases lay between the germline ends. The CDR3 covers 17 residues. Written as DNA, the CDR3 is TGTGCCAGCAGCCAAGACGGGTGGGAACAGGAGGGCGAGACCCAGTACTTC. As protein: CASSQDGWEQEGETQYF.

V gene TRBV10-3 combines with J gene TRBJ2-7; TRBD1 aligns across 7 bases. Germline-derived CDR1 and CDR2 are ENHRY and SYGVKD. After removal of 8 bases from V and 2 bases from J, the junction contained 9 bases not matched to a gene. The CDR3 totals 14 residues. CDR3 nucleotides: TGTGCCATCGGGCCAGGGGGTGGGACCTACGAGCAGTACTTC. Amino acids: CAIGPGGGTYEQYF.

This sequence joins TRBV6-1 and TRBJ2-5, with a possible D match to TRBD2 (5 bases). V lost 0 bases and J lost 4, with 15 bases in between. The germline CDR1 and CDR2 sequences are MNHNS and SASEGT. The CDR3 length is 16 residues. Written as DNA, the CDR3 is TGTGCCAGCAGTGAAGCGCTTCGGAGGAGACGAGAGACCCAGTACTTC. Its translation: CASSEALRRRRETQYF.

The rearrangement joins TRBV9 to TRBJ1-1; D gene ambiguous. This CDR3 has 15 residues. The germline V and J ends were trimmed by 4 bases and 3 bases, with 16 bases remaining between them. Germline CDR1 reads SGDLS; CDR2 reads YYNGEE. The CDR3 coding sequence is TGTGCCAGCAGCCCGCGCCCGTCGGGGTACACTGAAGCTTTCTTT. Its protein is CASSPRPSGYTEAFF.

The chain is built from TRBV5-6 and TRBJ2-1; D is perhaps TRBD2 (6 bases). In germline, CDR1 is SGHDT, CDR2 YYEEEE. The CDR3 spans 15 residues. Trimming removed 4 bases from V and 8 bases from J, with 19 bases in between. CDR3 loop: CASSPGLPYGDEQFF. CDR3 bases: TGTGCCAGCAGCCCGGGACTCCCGTACGGGGATGAGCAGTTCTTC.

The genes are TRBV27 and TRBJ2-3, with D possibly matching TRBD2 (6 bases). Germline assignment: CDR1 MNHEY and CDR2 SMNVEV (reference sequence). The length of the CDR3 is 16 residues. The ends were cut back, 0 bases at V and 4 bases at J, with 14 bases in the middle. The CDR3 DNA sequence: TGTGCCAGCAGTTTATCGGCCCTTAGACTAGCAGATACGCAGTATTTT. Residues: CASSLSALRLADTQYF.

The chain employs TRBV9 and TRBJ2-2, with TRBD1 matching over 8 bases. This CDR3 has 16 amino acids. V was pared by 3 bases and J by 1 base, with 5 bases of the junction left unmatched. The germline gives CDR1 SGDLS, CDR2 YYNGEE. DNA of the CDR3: TGTGCCAGCAGCGGATTCGGGACAGGGAACACCGGGGAGCTGTTTTTT. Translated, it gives CASSGFGTGNTGELFF.